This T cell receptor beta chain is from a study of blood T cell repertoires in COVID-19. Study details: The study drew acute and convalescent COVID-19 samples from the United States, Italy and Spain. The analysed material was cDNA or gDNA that came from T cells, B-cell-depleted T cells, or PBMCs.

Authors' methods: Reference gene primer amplification in the assay estimated nucleated cell counts. The table came from immunoSEQ multiplex PCR; TCRdb's copy has only in-frame clones and leaves some out. The V and J calls and the clone size are those of that table, but D and trimming were determined from the DNA. In the table there are approximately 130,000 clones, 77% of which are singletons. The sequenced sample was peripheral blood. This receptor was obtained from an elderly man with acute or convalescent COVID-19.

This chain's CDR3 is CASSPEGGSYEQYF. The CDR3 nucleotides read TGTGCCAGCTCACCAGAGGGAGGCTCCTACGAGCAGTACTTC. This chain joins TRBV18 and TRBJ2-7, with D maybe TRBD2 (6 bases). CDR1 is KGHSH, CDR2 LQKENI, per germline. V lost 2 bases and J lost 0, with 8 bases in between. The CDR3 has 14 residues.